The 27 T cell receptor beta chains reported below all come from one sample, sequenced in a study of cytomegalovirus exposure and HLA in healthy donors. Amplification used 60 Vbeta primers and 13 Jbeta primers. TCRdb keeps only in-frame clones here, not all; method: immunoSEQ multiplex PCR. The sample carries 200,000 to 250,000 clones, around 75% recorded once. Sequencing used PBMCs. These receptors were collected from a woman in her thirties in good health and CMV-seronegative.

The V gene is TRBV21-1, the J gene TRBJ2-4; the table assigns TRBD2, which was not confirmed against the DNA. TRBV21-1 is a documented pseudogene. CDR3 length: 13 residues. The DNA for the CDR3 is TGTGCCAGCAGCAAAGTGGAGGGACCCGTTCAGTACTTC. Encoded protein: CASSKVEGPVQYF.

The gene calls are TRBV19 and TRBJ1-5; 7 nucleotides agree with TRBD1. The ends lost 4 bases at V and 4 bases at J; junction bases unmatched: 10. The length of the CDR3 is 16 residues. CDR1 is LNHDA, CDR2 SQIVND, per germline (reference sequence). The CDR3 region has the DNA TGTGCCAGTAGTACAACTGACAGGGTAACAAATCAGCCCCAGCATTTT. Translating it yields CASSTTDRVTNQPQHF.

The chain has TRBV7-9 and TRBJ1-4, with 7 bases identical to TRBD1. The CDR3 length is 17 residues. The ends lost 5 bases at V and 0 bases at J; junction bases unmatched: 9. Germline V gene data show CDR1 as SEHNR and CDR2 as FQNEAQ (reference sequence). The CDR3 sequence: CASSHTGAGATNEKLFF. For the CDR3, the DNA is TGTGCCAGCAGCCATACAGGGGCCGGTGCAACTAATGAAAAACTGTTTTTT.

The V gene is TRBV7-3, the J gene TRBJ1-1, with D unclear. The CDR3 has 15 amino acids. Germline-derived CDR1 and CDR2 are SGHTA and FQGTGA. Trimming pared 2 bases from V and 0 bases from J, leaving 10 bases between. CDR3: CASSLALGLNTEAFF. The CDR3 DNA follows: TGTGCCAGCAGCTTAGCGCTAGGTCTGAACACTGAAGCTTTCTTT.

CDR3 amino acids: CASSLEGATNEKLFF. The CDR3 DNA sequence: TGCGCCAGCAGCTTGGAAGGGGCAACTAATGAAAAACTGTTTTTT. The chain is built from TRBV5-1 and TRBJ1-4; a possible D gene is TRBD1 (5 bases). The V gene's germline CDR1 is SGHRS and CDR2 YFSETQ. This CDR3 comprises 15 residues. V shed 0 bases and J shed 0 bases, with 6 bases lying between them.

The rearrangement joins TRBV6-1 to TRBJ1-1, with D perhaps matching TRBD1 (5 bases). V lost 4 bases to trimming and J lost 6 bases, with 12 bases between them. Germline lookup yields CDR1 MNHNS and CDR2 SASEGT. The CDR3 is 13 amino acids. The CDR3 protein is CASSANRLAEAFF. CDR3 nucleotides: TGTGCCAGCAGTGCCAACAGGTTAGCTGAAGCTTTCTTT.

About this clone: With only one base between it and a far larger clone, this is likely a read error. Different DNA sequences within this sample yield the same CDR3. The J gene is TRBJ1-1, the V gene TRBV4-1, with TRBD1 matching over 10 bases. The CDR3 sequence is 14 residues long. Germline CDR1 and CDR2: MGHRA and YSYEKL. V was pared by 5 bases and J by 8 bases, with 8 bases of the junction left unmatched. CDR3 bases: TGCGCCAGCAGCTCCGGACAGGGGGAGTTGGAAGCTTTCTTT. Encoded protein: CASSSGQGELEAFF.

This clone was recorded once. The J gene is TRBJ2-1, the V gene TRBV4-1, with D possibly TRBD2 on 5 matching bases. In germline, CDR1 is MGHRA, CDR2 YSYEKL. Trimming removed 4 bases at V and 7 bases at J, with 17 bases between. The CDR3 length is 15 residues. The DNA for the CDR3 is TGCGCCAGCAGCCTCCACAGCGCTAGCCTTAATGAGCAGTTCTTC. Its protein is CASSLHSASLNEQFF.

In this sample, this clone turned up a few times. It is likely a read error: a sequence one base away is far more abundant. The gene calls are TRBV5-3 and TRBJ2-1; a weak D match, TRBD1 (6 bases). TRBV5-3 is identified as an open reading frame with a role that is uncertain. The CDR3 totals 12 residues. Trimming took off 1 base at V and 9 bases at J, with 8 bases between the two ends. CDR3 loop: CARSLRGTEQFF. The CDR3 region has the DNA TGTGCCAGAAGCTTGAGGGGGACTGAGCAGTTCTTC.

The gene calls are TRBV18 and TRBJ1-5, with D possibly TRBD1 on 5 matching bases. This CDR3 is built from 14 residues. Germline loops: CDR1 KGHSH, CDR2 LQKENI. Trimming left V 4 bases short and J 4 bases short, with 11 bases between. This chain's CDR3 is CASSLRQTNQPQHF. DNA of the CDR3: TGTGCCAGCTCACTCAGACAGACTAATCAGCCCCAGCATTTT.

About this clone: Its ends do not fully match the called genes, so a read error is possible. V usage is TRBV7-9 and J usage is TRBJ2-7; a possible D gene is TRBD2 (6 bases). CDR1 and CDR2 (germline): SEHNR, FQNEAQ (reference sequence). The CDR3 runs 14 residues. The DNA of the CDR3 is TGTTCCAGCAGCTTCGGGACTGGGAGCCACGAGCAGTACTTC. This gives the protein CSSSFGTGSHEQYF.

Here the CDR3 reads CASSLAAGKGYNSPLHF. Written as DNA, the CDR3 is TGTGCCAGCAGTTTAGCGGCGGGGAAGGGCTATAATTCACCCCTCCACTTT. The chain links TRBV27 to TRBJ1-6; D unresolved. This CDR3 region has 17 residues. Deletions cut 2 bases from V and 3 bases from J, with 14 bases between. The germline V gene encodes CDR1 MNHEY and CDR2 SMNVEV (reference sequence).

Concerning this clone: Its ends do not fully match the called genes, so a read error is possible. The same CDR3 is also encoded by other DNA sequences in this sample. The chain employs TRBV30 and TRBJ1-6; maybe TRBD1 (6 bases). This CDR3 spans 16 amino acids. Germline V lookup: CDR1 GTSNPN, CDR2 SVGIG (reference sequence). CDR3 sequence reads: CAWSAPRGSYNSPLHF. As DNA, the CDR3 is TGTGCCTGGAGTGCCCCCAGGGGATCCTATAATTCCCCCCTCCACTTT.

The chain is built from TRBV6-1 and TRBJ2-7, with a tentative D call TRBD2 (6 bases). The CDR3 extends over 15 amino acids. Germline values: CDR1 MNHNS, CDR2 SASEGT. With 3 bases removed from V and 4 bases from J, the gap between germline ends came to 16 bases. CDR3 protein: CASSDHRGIAYEQYF. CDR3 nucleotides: TGTGCCAGCAGTGATCATCGGGGGATAGCTTACGAGCAGTACTTC.

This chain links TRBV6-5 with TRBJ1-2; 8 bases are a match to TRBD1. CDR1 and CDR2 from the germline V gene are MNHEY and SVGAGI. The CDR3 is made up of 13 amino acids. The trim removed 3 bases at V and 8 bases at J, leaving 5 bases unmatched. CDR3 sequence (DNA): TGTGCCAGCAGTTATGGACAGGGCTTCGGCTACACCTTC. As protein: CASSYGQGFGYTF.

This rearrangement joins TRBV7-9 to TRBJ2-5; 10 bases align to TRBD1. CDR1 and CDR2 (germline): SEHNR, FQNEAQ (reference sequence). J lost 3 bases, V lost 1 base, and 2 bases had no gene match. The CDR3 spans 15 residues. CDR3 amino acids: CASSLGTGGEETQYF. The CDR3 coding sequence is TGTGCCAGCAGCTTAGGGACAGGGGGTGAAGAGACCCAGTACTTC.

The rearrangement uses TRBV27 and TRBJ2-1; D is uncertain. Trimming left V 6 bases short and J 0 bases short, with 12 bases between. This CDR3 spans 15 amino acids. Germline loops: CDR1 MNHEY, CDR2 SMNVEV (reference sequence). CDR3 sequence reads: CASSPVLFSYNEQFF. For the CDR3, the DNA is TGTGCCAGCAGCCCAGTCTTATTCTCCTACAATGAGCAGTTCTTC.

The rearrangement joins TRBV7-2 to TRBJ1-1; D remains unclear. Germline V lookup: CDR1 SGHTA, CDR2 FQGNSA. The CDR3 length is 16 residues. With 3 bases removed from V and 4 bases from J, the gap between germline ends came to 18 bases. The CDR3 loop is CASSFGPTRGATEAFF. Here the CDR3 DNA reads TGTGCCAGCAGCTTTGGGCCCACTCGGGGTGCCACTGAAGCTTTCTTT.

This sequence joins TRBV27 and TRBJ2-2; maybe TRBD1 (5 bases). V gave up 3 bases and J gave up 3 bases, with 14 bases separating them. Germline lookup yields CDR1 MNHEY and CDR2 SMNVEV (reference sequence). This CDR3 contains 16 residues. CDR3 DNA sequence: TGTGCCAGCAGTTTTCGAGACCCAGGGTACACCGGGGAGCTGTTTTTT. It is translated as CASSFRDPGYTGELFF.

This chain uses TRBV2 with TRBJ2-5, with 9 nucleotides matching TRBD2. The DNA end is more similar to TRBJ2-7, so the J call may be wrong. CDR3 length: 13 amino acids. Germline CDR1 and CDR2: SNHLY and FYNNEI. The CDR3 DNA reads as TGTGCCAGCGAGGGACTAGCAAGCTACGAGCAGTACTTC. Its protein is CASEGLASYEQYF.

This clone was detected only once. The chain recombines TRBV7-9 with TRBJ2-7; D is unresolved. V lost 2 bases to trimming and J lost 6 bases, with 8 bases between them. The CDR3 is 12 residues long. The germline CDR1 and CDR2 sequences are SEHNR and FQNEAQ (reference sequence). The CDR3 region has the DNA TGTGCCAGCAGCTTAATTAGCCTCGAGCAGTACTTC. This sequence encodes CASSLISLEQYF. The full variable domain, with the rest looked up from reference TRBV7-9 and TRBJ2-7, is DTGVSQNPRHKITKRGQNVTFRCDPISEHNRLYWYRQTLGQGPEFLTYFQNEAQLEKSRLLSDRFSAERPKGSFSTLEIQRTEQGDSAMYLCASSLISLEQYFGPGTRLTVT.

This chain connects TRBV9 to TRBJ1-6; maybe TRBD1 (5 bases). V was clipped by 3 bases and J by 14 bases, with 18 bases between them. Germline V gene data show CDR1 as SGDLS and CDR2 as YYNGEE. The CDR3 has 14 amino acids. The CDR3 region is CASSAQRQPFTLHF. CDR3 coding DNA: TGTGCCAGCAGCGCCCAGCGACAGCCGTTCACCCTCCACTTT.

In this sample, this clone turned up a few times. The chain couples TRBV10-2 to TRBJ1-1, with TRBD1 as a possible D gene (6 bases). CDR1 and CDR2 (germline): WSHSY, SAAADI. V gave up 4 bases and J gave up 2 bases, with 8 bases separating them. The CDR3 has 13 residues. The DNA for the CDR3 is TGCGCCAGCAGTGGGGGACAAAACACTGAAGCTTTCTTT. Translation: CASSGGQNTEAFF.

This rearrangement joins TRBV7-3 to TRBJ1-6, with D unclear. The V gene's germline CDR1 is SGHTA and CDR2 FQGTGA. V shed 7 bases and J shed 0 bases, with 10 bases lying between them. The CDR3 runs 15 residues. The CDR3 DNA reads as TGTGCCAGCAAAGGTGGGAGCTCCTATAATTCACCCCTCCACTTT. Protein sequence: CASKGGSSYNSPLHF. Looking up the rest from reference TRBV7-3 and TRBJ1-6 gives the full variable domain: GAGVSQTPSNKVTEKGKYVELRCDPISGHTALYWYRQSLGQGPEFLIYFQGTGAADDSGLPNDRFFAVRPEGSVSTLKIQRTERGDSAVYLCASKGGSSYNSPLHFGNGTRLTVT.

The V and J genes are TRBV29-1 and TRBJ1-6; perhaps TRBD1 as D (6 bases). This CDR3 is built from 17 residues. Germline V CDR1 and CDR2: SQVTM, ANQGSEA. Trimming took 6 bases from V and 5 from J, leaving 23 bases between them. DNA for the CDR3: TGCAGCGTACCTAAGGGGCTGAACAGGGTCCATAATTCACCCCTCCACTTT. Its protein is CSVPKGLNRVHNSPLHF.

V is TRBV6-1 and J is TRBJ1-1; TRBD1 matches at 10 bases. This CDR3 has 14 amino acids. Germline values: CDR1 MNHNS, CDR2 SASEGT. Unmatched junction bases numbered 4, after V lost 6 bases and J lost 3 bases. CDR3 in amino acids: CASRPTGGHTEAFF. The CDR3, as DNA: TGTGCCAGCAGGCCGACAGGGGGCCACACTGAAGCTTTCTTT.

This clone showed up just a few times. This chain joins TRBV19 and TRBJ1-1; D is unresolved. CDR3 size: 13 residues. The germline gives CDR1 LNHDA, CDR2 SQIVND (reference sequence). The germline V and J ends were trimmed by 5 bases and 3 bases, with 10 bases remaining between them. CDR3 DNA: TGTGCCAGTAGTTTCACAGCAGACACTGAAGCTTTCTTT. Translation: CASSFTADTEAFF.